This section outlines one TCR beta chain sequence together with its context. It has no known antigen specificity. No base quality values were provided; no much bigger clone lies one nucleotide off. In total, 630 or so healthy bone marrow donors made up the cohort. All cohort members were sampled while nominally healthy, although unrecorded immune exposures were likely present. The donor tested CMV seronegative, placing the donor among the 350 or so seronegative members of the cohort. A peripheral blood sample was provided by each donor, and peripheral blood mononuclear cells were used for TCR beta sequencing. The Qiagen DNeasy Blood Extraction Kit was used to extract genomic DNA from the blood cell samples. These data originate in a study of cytomegalovirus exposure and HLA in healthy donors (dated by TCRdb to between 2016 and 2019). Background on the whole study: An earlier analysis of about 560 of the donors reported around 280 Gb of sequence data and 100 million to 120 million unique TCR beta sequences obtained from 150 million to 200 million T cells. In addition to the first cohort of approximately 650 subjects, a separate validation cohort of 100 to 150 different subjects was used. The aim of the study was to test whether cataloging public T cell receptors could identify signatures of past pathogen exposure. Among some 400 genotyped donors of the cohort, an average of approximately 200,000 unique TCR beta nucleotide sequences was sequenced per donor, of which about 19% were non-productive. Genome-wide SNP genotypes for about 60% of the roughly 700 donors were used in a later genetic analysis, which treated that subset as a discovery cohort. The genetic ancestry cluster associated with self-reported Caucasian donors included 80% to 90% of the approximately 410 genotyped donors. Typing coverage varied by locus: roughly 620-640 donors for A, B, C, DRB1 and DQB1; approximately 520 for DQA1; some 610 for DPA1; approximately 470 for DPB1. Donor age, sex, ethnicity and CMV serostatus were compiled alongside the repertoire data. The study combined high-throughput TCR immunosequencing, statistical association of individual TCRs with disease status, and machine learning to predict cytomegalovirus infection status. Both class I and class II loci were covered by HLA typing, at four-digit resolution. All discovery cohort repertoires had been generated using a single sequencing platform. The study profiled the T cell repertoires of about 640 subjects by immunosequencing and related them to cytomegalovirus serostatus. A handful of DR-DQ haplotypes were handled as single units for association and clustering because linkage in the cohort was strong. A later analysis re-analyzed previously published TCR beta repertoires from approximately 670 donors and added high-resolution HLA genotyping to study TCR occurrence patterns. An earlier analysis of around 640 of the donors used high-throughput TCR beta sequencing to judge whether each TCR beta V gene segment behaved as functional or pseudogenic. Around 320 gigabases of sequencing data and tens of millions of unique TCR sequences were included in an early release covering about 620 HLA-typed donors. Rather than using new phenotypic data, the later analysis identified candidate immune exposures from TCR beta sequences and from how often those sequences occurred across donors.

What the authors observed across the whole study: A group of highly shared sequence variants was considered likely to be a technical artifact of the sequencing pipeline. The authors suggested that the approach could potentially be extended to other disease states and immunological phenotypes. The classifier was reported to diagnose cytomegalovirus status with high specificity and sensitivity in both the original cohort and the validation cohort. At a false discovery rate of 0.05, a later analysis linked roughly 17,000 TCR beta sequences to specific HLA alleles. A later analysis reported that several top co-occurrence clusters appeared linked to parvovirus B19, influenza, CMV and Epstein-Barr virus. Assigning TCR associations to individual alleles was difficult when HLA alleles, especially DR and DQ, strongly co-occurred. This cohort had only TCR beta chains sequenced, and the lack of alpha or paired-chain data limited which features could be detected. A further reported finding was that TCR beta sequences accurately predicted the HLA-A and HLA-B alleles for most subjects in the first cohort. Over 15 rarely observed V segments, including chromosome 9 orphons, were excluded from the earlier analysis of a few hundred of the donors because counts were too low. Most CMV-associated TCR beta chains appeared to be HLA-restricted in a later analysis, and the HLA associations seemed to be driven largely by CMV exposure. Some IMGT-functional V segments, including TRBV6-2 and TRBV6-3, could not be told apart with the 87-base-pair reads, so those segments were excluded. In a later analysis, HLA-associated TCR beta chains showed more clonal expansion and lower generation probabilities than non-associated chains that were equally common. A later genetic analysis reported fewer N-insertions in productive TCRs among donors in an Asian-associated ancestry cluster than the approximately 670-donor mean. In the study, some 160 TCR beta chains were listed as associated with cytomegalovirus. Because HLA typing was unavailable for some donors at each locus, only the typed subset was used in association tests. In vitro tests confirmed that a few of the cytomegalovirus-associated TCR beta chains recognize cytomegalovirus antigens. V-gene and J-gene trimming of TCR beta chains was associated with a missense DCLRE1C variant in a later genetic analysis, and the association was replicated in an independent cohort. Presence/absence analyses assumed roughly uniform sequencing depth across donors, an assumption that may not hold. Immune exposure information for the cohort was limited to CMV serostatus. In an earlier analysis of roughly 500 of the donors, most TCR beta V segments appeared in productive rearrangements about 87% or about 30% of the time, broadly matching IMGT annotations. Most TCR sequences were observed very rarely across donors, whereas some public TCRs were present in many individuals. Correlated functional status among segregating V segments might reflect linkage disequilibrium, but an unknown experimental factor could not be ruled out. A later analysis found that TCR association rates varied across HLA loci, with DRB1 alleles showing the most associated TCRs and HLA-C alleles the fewest.

Preparation of the library involved the immunoSEQ multiplex PCR assay. For the multiplex PCR, a mixture combining 60 forward primers for TCR Vbeta segments and 13 reverse primers for TCR Jbeta segments was used. The CDR3 region of rearranged TCR beta genes was amplified from genomic DNA by a multiplex PCR assay. The Illumina HiSeq System was used to sequence the amplified TCR beta libraries as 87-base-pair reads. The source study handled its data this way. A later analysis counted some 74 million unique TCR beta chains across the approximately 700 repertoires, and some 11 million of these chains were shared by at least two donors. A nearest-neighbor algorithm error-corrected the raw reads and collapsed the reads into unique sequences, merging closely related sequences to remove PCR and sequencing errors. CDR3 sequences were aligned to IMGT reference sequences to assign V, D and J gene segments. Each retained sequence needed at least a six-nucleotide match to both a V gene segment and a J gene segment. A rearrangement was called productive if the CDR3 had no stop codons and remained in frame with V and J, and every other rearrangement was called non-productive. Following IMGT convention, CDR3 was defined as the stretch from the second conserved V-encoded cysteine up to the conserved J-encoded phenylalanine. In an earlier analysis of around 540 of the donors, sequences lacking an unambiguous match to a single V gene segment were excluded. An earlier analysis of some 610 of the donors called V segments functional above 56.7% productive rearrangements and segregating when the between-donor standard deviation exceeded 5%. A statistical classification framework was developed to diagnose cytomegalovirus status using the catalog of TCR beta chain sequences. A later analysis assigned V and J genes by comparing TCR nucleotide sequences with IMGT/GENE-DB human TR gene sequences. The TCRdist pipeline was used in a later analysis to assign CDR3 sequences and most-parsimonious VDJ recombination scenarios. In a later analysis, every TCR beta chain was defined by the combination of its CDR3 amino acid sequence and its V-gene family, and reads without a unique V-gene family were dropped. As a way to deal with suspected cross-contamination and a sequencing artifact, a later analysis dropped more than 500 nucleotide sequences that were highly shared and had low generation probability. In a later analysis, a clonal expansion index was calculated for each public chain from normalized within-repertoire ranks of inferred template counts. In a later analysis, generation probabilities were computed using a VDJ recombination model fitted to out-of-frame rearrangements, and the results were checked against IGoR. A later analysis scored TCR-TCR, TCR-HLA and TCR-CMV co-occurrence with hypergeometric tests, applying a repertoire-size bias correction to TCR pairs. False discovery rates were estimated in a later analysis by permuting HLA or CMV assignments 20 times. In a later analysis, co-occurring TCRs were grouped with DBSCAN, and TCRdist sequence similarity was added when clustering was performed within HLA-allele-positive subsets. Co-occurrence clustering excluded repertoires with fewer than 30,000 or more than 120,000 public chains, plus five with anomalous nucleotide sharing. The table comes from immuneACCESS by way of TCRdb, which keeps in-frame sequences with V and J called. Part of the clones is missing from these tables; in studies checked, under half for an unresolved V gene and the rest for unknown reasons. That table furnishes V, J and clone size, whereas the DNA furnished D and trimming. For this sample the table gives roughly 200,000 clones, of which roughly four fifths were detected only once. In total, the top ten clones hold 0.5% to 0.55% of the sample.

Including cysteine and phenylalanine, the CDR3 has 16 amino acids. Solely the CDR3 DNA is kept, with 48 bases framed from the first base. CDR1 and CDR2, looked up from the germline V gene, are SNHLY and FYNNEI. V is pared back by 5 bases and J by 0 bases, with 14 bases lying between the germline termini. The source material was PBMCs. The chain couples TRBV2 to TRBJ1-5; the D segment could be TRBD1, given 6 matching bases. This receptor was taken from a woman aged 45-60 years in good health and CMV-seronegative. This receptor carries the CDR3 CASSTQGILSNQPQHF. The bases are TGTGCCAGCAGTACCCAGGGGATACTTAGCAATCAGCCCCAGCATTTT.